This T cell receptor (beta chain) is from a study of kidney transplant recipient with SARS-CoV-2 infection (dated by TCRdb to 2020 to 2023). The sequencer was an Illumina MiSeq. Profiling of the peripheral T cell repertoire targeted human TCRbeta genes. The study's own analysis went as follows. Differential clonotype abundance was tested with beta-binomial modelling to account for variability over time. Expanded clonotypes were screened against the ImmuneCODE reference database of SARS-CoV-2-associated TCRs and mapped to viral genome regions. Further repertoire analyses covered TRBV gene usage, CDR3 length, CDR3 amino acid overlap between time points, clonotype abundance distributions and Jaccard similarity. In-frame beta chains were kept once TCRdb had trimmed the public reads at Q25 with fastp and called clones with MiXCR. A single entry per CDR3 protein holds the most common genes and DNA from its merged rows. In this record, the V and J calls reflect TCRdb's handling and not the investigators' own analysis. This sample comprises under 250,000 distinct CDR3 sequences, roughly 26% of them detected only once. Together, the top ten hold almost 7.5% of the sample.

The CDR3 holds 17 amino acids from the cysteine to the phenylalanine. Only the CDR3 DNA stays, 51 bases, in frame from base 1. Sequences MNHNY (CDR1) and SVGAGI (CDR2) are obtained from the germline V gene (reference sequence). V loses 2 bases of germline sequence and J loses 4 bases, and the interval between the two ends is 20 bases. The time point label corresponds to: pre-pandemic baseline sample and day 111 after first positive SARS-CoV-2 test. At least ten counts were recorded for this clonotype. Its antigen target is currently unknown. No much larger clone is present one base from it, and per-base qualities are unavailable.

The receptor comes from a male patient aged 30 to 40 who had COVID-19 and was a kidney transplant recipient. Some T cells present after a transplant may be cells of the graft donor. Sample: a blood sample, taken at baseline and on roughly day 120 from a kidney transplant recipient. The rearranged segments are TRBV6-6 and TRBJ1-2; the D gene is unclear. This receptor has the CDR3 CASSYGVGGRKTYGYTF. The nucleotide sequence reads as follows: TGTGCCAGCAGTTACGGAGTAGGTGGGAGAAAGACCTATGGCTACACCTTC.